This T cell receptor (beta chain) was captured in a study of cytomegalovirus exposure and HLA in healthy donors. In its sample, this clone was seen once. What it binds is unknown. Study conclusions and caveats: A few CMV-associated chains were confirmed in vitro to be specific for CMV antigens.

Germline V gene lookup returns CDR1 MDHEN and CDR2 SYDVKM. This CDR3 contains 15 residues. Trimming left V 7 bases short and J 2 bases short, with 17 bases between. The PCR contained 60 Vbeta and 13 Jbeta primers. Using immunoSEQ multiplex PCR, the repertoire was profiled, and TCRdb retains in-frame clones only, with some absent. The table lists tens of thousands of clones, roughly 78% of them singletons. The genes are TRBV28 and TRBJ1-2, with D possibly being TRBD1 (5 bases). The sequence derives from a woman aged 35 to 49 in good health and CMV-seropositive. Sequencing was done on a sample of PBMCs. The CDR3 region is CASNREDRGNYGYTF. As DNA, the CDR3 is TGTGCCAGCAATAGGGAGGACCGGGGGAACTATGGCTACACCTTC.